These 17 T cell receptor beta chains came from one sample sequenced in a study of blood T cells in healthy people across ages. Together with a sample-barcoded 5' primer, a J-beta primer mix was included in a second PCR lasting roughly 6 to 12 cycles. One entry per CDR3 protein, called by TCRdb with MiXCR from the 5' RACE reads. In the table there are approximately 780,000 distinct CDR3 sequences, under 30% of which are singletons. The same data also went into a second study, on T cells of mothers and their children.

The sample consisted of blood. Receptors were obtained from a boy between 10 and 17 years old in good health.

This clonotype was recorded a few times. CDR3 loop: CASSQVPSGGSTYNEQFF. In DNA, the CDR3 is TGTGCCAGCAGCCAAGTGCCTAGCGGGGGGTCCACCTACAATGAGCAGTTCTTC. V gene TRBV3-1 combines with J gene TRBJ2-7; TRBD2 matches 11 bases. The end of the DNA fits TRBJ2-1 better, so the J call may be wrong. Germline lookup yields CDR1 LGHDT and CDR2 YNNKEL (reference sequence). This CDR3 spans 18 amino acids.

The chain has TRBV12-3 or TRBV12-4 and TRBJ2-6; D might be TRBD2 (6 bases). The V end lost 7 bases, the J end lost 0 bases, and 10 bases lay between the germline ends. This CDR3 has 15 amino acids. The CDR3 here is CASKLGGSGANVLTF. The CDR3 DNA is TGTGCCAGCAAACTGGGGGGCTCTGGGGCCAACGTCCTGACTTTC.

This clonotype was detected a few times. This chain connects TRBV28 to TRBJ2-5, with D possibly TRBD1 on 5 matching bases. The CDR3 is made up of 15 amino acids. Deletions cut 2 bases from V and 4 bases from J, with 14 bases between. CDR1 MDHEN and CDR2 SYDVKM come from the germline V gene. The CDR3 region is CASSLRTPVGETQYF. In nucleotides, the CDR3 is TGTGCCAGCAGTTTAAGGACACCGGTCGGAGAGACCCAGTACTTC. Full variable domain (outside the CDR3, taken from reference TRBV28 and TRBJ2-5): DVKVTQSSRYLVKRTGEKVFLECVQDMDHENMFWYRQDPGLGLRLIYFSYDVKMKEKGDIPEGYSVSREKKERFSLILESASTNQTSMYLCASSLRTPVGETQYFGPGTRLLVL.

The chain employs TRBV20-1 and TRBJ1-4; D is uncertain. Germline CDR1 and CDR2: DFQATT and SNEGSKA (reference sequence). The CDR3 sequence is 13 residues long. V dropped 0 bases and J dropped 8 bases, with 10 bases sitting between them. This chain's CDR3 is CSARDNQREKLFF. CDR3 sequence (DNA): TGCAGTGCTAGAGACAATCAGAGGGAAAAACTGTTTTTT.

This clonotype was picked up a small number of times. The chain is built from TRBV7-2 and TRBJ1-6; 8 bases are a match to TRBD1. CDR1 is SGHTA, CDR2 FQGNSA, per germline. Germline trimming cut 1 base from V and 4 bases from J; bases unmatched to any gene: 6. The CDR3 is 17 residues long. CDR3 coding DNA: TGTGCCAGCAGCTTAGGAGGGACAGGACCTTATAATTCACCCCTCCACTTT. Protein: CASSLGGTGPYNSPLHF.

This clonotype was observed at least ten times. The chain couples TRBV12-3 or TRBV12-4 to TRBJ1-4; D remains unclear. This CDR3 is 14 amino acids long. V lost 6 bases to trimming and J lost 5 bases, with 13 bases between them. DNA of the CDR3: TGTGCCAGCAGGGGAAACAGAGCGAATGAAAAACTGTTTTTT. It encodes CASRGNRANEKLFF.

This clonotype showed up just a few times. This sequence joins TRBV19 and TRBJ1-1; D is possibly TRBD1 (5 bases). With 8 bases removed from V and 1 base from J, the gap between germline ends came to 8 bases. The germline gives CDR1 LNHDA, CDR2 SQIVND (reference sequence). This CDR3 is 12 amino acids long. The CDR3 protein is CASATGNTEAFF. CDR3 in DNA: TGTGCCAGTGCTACAGGGAACACTGAAGCTTTCTTT.

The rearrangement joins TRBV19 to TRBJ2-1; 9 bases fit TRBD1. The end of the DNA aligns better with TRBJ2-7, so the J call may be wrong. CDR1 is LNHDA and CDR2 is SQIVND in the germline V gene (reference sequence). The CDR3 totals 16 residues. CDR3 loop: CASSHRRGTGTYEQYF. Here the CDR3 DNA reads TGTGCCAGTAGTCATAGGCGGGGGACAGGGACCTACGAGCAGTACTTC.

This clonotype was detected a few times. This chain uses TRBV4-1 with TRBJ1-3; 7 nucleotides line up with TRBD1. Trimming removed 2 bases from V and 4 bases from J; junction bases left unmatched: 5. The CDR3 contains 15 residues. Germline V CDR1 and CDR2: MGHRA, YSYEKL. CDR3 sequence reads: CASSQPTGYGNTIYF. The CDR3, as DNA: TGCGCCAGCAGCCAACCGACAGGGTACGGAAACACCATATATTTT.

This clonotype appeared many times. The CDR3 DNA sequence: TGTGCCAGCAGACGAAGAACGGGTCCCCAAGAGACCCAGTACTTC. Protein: CASRRRTGPQETQYF. The chain carries TRBV6-5 and TRBJ2-5; unclear D gene. CDR1 and CDR2 (germline): MNHEY, SVGAGI. CDR3 length equals 15 residues. Trimming pared 6 bases from V and 1 base from J, leaving 15 bases between.

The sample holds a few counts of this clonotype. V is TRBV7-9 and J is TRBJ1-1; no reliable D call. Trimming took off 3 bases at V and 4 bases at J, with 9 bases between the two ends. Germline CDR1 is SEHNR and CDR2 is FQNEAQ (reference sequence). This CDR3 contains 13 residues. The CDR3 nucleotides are TGTGCCAGCAGCTTCGGGGAGACCACTGAAGCTTTCTTT. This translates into CASSFGETTEAFF.

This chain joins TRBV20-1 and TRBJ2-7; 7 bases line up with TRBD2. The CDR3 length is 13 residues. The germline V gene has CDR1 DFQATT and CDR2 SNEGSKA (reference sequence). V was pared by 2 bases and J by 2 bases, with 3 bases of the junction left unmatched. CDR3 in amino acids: CSARPGRAYEQYF. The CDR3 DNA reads TGCAGTGCTAGACCGGGGAGGGCCTACGAGCAGTACTTC.

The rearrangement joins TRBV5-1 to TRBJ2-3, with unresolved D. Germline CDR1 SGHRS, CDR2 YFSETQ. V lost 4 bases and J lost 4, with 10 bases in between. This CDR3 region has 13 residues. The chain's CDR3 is CASSHGQPDTQYF. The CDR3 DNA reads TGCGCCAGCAGCCACGGGCAGCCAGATACGCAGTATTTT.

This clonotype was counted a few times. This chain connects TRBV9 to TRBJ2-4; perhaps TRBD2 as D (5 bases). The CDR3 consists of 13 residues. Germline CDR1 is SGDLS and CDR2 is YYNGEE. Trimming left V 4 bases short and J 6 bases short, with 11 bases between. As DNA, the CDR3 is TGTGCCAGCAGCCCAGACGGGGTAAACATTCAGTACTTC. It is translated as CASSPDGVNIQYF.

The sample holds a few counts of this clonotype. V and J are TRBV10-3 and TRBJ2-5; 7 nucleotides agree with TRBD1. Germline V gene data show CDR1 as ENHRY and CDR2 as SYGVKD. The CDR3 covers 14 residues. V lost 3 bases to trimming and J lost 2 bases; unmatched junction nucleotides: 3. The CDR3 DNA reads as TGTGCCATCAGTGAACCGGGACAGCAAGAGACCCAGTACTTC. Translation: CAISEPGQQETQYF.

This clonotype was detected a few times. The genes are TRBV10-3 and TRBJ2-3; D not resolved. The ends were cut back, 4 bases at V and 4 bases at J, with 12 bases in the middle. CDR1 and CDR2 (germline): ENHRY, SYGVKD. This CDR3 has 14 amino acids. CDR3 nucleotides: TGTGCCATCAGTGGGGCTAGGGCCCCAGATACGCAGTATTTT. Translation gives CAISGARAPDTQYF.

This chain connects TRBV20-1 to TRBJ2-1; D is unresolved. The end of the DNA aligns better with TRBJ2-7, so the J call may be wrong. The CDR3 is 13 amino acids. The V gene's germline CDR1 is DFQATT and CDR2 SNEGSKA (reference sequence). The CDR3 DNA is TGCAGTGCTAGGGGGTCTTTGTTAGACGAGCAGTACTTC. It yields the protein CSARGSLLDEQYF.